The 30 T cell receptor beta chains below come from one sample, sequenced in a study of blood T cell repertoires in COVID-19 (dated by TCRdb to 2020 to 2022). The library came from the immunoSEQ multiplex PCR assay. TCRdb holds this immuneACCESS table with in-frame rearrangements only. Some clones are missing; in checked studies, unresolved V genes explain under half, and the rest has no known cause. The sample data list approximately 240,000 clones, and 80% to 95% of these were observed just once. The top ten clonotypes cover about 0.79% of the sample. The sample was peripheral blood. Receptors originate from a man aged 25 to 45 with COVID-19, enrolled during active disease.

The V and J genes are TRBV19 and TRBJ1-1; D is possibly TRBD1 (5 bases). Looked up from germline, CDR1 is LNHDA and CDR2 is SQIVND (reference sequence). Trimming cost V 3 bases and J 0 bases, with 8 bases left between them. CDR3 size: 14 residues. CDR3 sequence (DNA): TGTGCCAGTAGTATTGAGGACATGAACACTGAAGCTTTCTTT. It codes for CASSIEDMNTEAFF.

The V gene is TRBV14, the J gene TRBJ1-2; 7 bases line up with TRBD1. CDR3 length equals 15 residues. V dropped 4 bases and J dropped 7; count of bases not matched to a gene: 12. CDR1 SGHDN and CDR2 FVKESK come from the germline V gene. The CDR3 DNA reads TGTGCCAGCAGCCTACGGACAGGCGGCCTCCGTGGCTACACCTTC. Amino acid sequence: CASSLRTGGLRGYTF.

The chain employs TRBV2 and TRBJ1-4; no reliable D call. Between the trimmed V and J ends, which lost 5 bases and 8 bases, there was a span of 12 bases. Germline lookup yields CDR1 SNHLY and CDR2 FYNNEI. This CDR3 is 13 amino acids long. The CDR3 sequence is CASSSPRGEKLFF. The DNA for the CDR3 is TGTGCCAGCAGTTCCCCCCGGGGAGAAAAACTGTTTTTT.

The V and J genes are TRBV7-6 and TRBJ2-6; D perhaps matches TRBD1 (6 bases). Germline-derived CDR1 and CDR2 are SGHVS and FNYEAQ. The CDR3 is made up of 16 amino acids. With 0 bases removed from V and 3 bases from J, the gap between germline ends came to 9 bases. The CDR3 DNA is TGTGCCAGCAGCTTAGCGTACAGGGTTGGGGCCAACGTCCTGACTTTC. It is translated as CASSLAYRVGANVLTF.

V gene TRBV2 combines with J gene TRBJ1-2, with D possibly matching TRBD1 (5 bases). This CDR3 contains 15 residues. Trimming shortened V by 4 bases and J by 1 base, and 13 bases separated the two germline ends. CDR1 is SNHLY, CDR2 FYNNEI, per germline. In nucleotides, the CDR3 is TGTGCCAGCAGTGGATCAGGGACTCTTAACTATGGCTACACCTTC. It yields the protein CASSGSGTLNYGYTF. The full variable domain, completed using reference TRBV2 and TRBJ1-2, is EPEVTQTPSHQVTQMGQEVILRCVPISNHLYFYWYRQILGQKVEFLVSFYNNEISEKSEIFDDQFSVERPDGSNFTLKIRSTKLEDSAMYFCASSGSGTLNYGYTFGSGTRLTVV.

This clone was seen once. The chain carries TRBV7-6 and TRBJ2-7; perhaps TRBD1 as D (5 bases). This CDR3 is 13 amino acids long. V lost 1 base and J lost 4, with 8 bases in between. CDR1 and CDR2 (germline): SGHVS, FNYEAQ. CDR3: CASSLEGVYEQYF. The CDR3 bases are TGTGCCAGCAGCTTAGAAGGGGTGTACGAGCAGTACTTC.

This clone was counted between two and nine times. Other nucleotide sequences from this sample produce the same CDR3. The rearrangement links TRBV29-1 to TRBJ1-5; 7 bases agree with TRBD1. CDR3 size: 12 residues. Germline lookup yields CDR1 SQVTM and CDR2 ANQGSEA. Unmatched junction bases numbered 4, after V lost 4 bases and J lost 7 bases. The CDR3 is CSVGQGGQPQHF. As DNA, the CDR3 is TGCAGCGTTGGACAGGGTGGGCAGCCCCAGCATTTT.

This clone showed up just once. The gene calls are TRBV6-5 and TRBJ1-1, with D perhaps TRBD1 (6 bases). Germline CDR1 MNHEY, CDR2 SVGAGI. The V and J ends lost 10 bases and 1 base respectively, with 13 bases between them. This CDR3 region has 13 residues. CDR3 residues: CATKRDKNTEAFF. Here the CDR3 DNA reads TGTGCCACAAAGCGGGACAAGAACACTGAAGCTTTCTTT.

This chain links TRBV7-9 with TRBJ1-4, with D perhaps matching TRBD1 (6 bases). Trimming stripped 2 bases from V and 3 bases from J, with 16 bases between. This CDR3 has 17 amino acids. The germline gives CDR1 SEHNR, CDR2 FQNEAQ (reference sequence). CDR3 sequence: CASSLIIRGGANEKLFF. In DNA, the CDR3 is TGTGCCAGCAGCTTAATCATTCGGGGGGGCGCTAATGAAAAACTGTTTTTT.

This chain joins TRBV3-1 (or the pseudogene TRBV3-2) and TRBJ1-6, with 7 bases identical to TRBD1. The ends lost 1 base at V and 6 bases at J; junction bases unmatched: 0. Germline CDR1 is LGHDT and CDR2 is YNNKEL (reference sequence). This CDR3 has 14 residues. Here the CDR3 DNA reads TGTGCCAGCAGCCAAGGGACAGGTAATTCACCCCTCCACTTT. Translated: CASSQGTGNSPLHF.

This sequence joins TRBV6-1 and TRBJ1-1; 7 nucleotides agree with TRBD1. Trimming removed 2 bases from V and 0 bases from J; junction bases left unmatched: 3. The germline CDR1 and CDR2 sequences are MNHNS and SASEGT. The CDR3 loop spans 15 amino acids. The CDR3 sequence is CASSEWDRLNTEAFF. The CDR3 coding sequence is TGTGCCAGCAGTGAATGGGACAGACTGAACACTGAAGCTTTCTTT.

This clone was seen just once. The chain employs TRBV13 and TRBJ2-7; D not certain. Between the trimmed V and J ends, which lost 6 bases and 2 bases, there was a span of 8 bases. CDR3 size: 12 residues. The germline V gene has CDR1 PRHDT and CDR2 FYEKMQ (reference sequence). In DNA, the CDR3 is TGTGCCAGCAGTCAGGATACCTACGAGCAGTACTTC. Its protein product is CASSQDTYEQYF.

The gene calls are TRBV7-2 and TRBJ1-3, with D possibly being TRBD1 (5 bases). Germline CDR1 reads SGHTA; CDR2 reads FQGNSA. Trimming cost V 5 bases and J 1 base, with 21 bases left between them. This CDR3 is 18 amino acids long. The CDR3 reads CASSLTVASGVSGNTIYF. The CDR3 nucleotides read TGTGCCAGCAGCCTAACCGTGGCATCGGGGGTATCTGGAAACACCATATATTTT.

This clone was seen once. The chain combines TRBV28 with TRBJ1-2; a possible D gene is TRBD1 (5 bases). The CDR3 totals 15 residues. Trimming pared 6 bases from V and 8 bases from J, leaving 22 bases between. CDR1 and CDR2 (germline): MDHEN, SYDVKM. CDR3 residues: CASSPLDSALLGYTF. CDR3 DNA sequence: TGTGCCAGCAGCCCGCTCGACAGCGCCCTATTGGGCTACACCTTC.

The chain joins TRBV6-1 to TRBJ2-7, with D maybe TRBD1 (6 bases). This CDR3 contains 17 residues. Trimming pared 0 bases from V and 0 bases from J, leaving 15 bases between. CDR1 is MNHNS and CDR2 is SASEGT in the germline V gene. The CDR3 DNA sequence: TGTGCCAGCAGTGAAGCGATTTTGGGGGCTTTCTCCTACGAGCAGTACTTC. Translation gives CASSEAILGAFSYEQYF.

The CDR3 DNA follows: TGTGCCAGCAGCTTAGAAACGGGGAAGAATACGCAGTATTTT. Protein: CASSLETGKNTQYF. The chain has TRBV7-9 and TRBJ2-3, with D maybe TRBD2 (5 bases). V was shortened by 1 base and J by 7 bases, with 12 bases between the two germline ends. This CDR3 spans 14 amino acids. Germline V gives CDR1 SEHNR, CDR2 FQNEAQ (reference sequence).

This chain joins TRBV19 and TRBJ1-1; 9 bases are a match to TRBD1. CDR3 size: 11 residues. Trimming took 5 bases from V and 10 from J; bases not matched to a gene: 2. Germline V gene lookup returns CDR1 LNHDA and CDR2 SQIVND (reference sequence). The CDR3 sequence: CASSRQGGAFF. The CDR3 bases are TGTGCCAGTAGTCGACAGGGGGGAGCTTTCTTT.

This chain connects TRBV10-3 to TRBJ2-3, with 10 nucleotides matching TRBD1. The CDR3 covers 15 residues. Germline V gene sequence: CDR1 ENHRY, CDR2 SYGVKD. Unmatched junction bases numbered 5, after V lost 4 bases and J lost 4 bases. The chain's CDR3 is CAISGVTGGPDTQYF. In nucleotides, the CDR3 is TGTGCCATCAGTGGGGTGACAGGGGGCCCAGATACGCAGTATTTT.

The chain links TRBV4-2 to TRBJ1-2; D ambiguous. Between the trimmed V and J ends, which lost 3 bases and 2 bases, there was a span of 13 bases. The CDR3 runs to 15 residues. Germline V gene lookup returns CDR1 LGHNA and CDR2 YNFKEQ. The CDR3 coding sequence is TGTGCCAGCAGCCAGGAACCGGGATCGAACTATGGCTACACCTTC. This sequence encodes CASSQEPGSNYGYTF.

The CDR3 is CASSLGQGGDEKLFF. The CDR3 nucleotides read TGTGCCAGCAGCTTAGGGCAGGGCGGAGATGAAAAACTGTTTTTT. This sequence joins TRBV7-9 and TRBJ1-4; the D gene is possibly TRBD1 (5 bases). V dropped 1 base and J dropped 6 bases, with 12 bases sitting between them. CDR1 and CDR2 (germline): SEHNR, FQNEAQ (reference sequence). The CDR3 is made up of 15 amino acids.

The gene calls are TRBV6-6 and TRBJ2-5, with 7 bases that match TRBD1. Per the germline V gene, CDR1 is MNHNY and CDR2 is SVGAGI (reference sequence). The V and J ends lost 2 bases and 5 bases, in that order; junction bases with no gene match: 2. The CDR3 totals 13 residues. CDR3 protein: CASSYTGQETQYF. The CDR3 DNA sequence: TGTGCCAGCAGTTACACGGGACAGGAGACCCAGTACTTC.

The chain recombines TRBV11-2 with TRBJ1-1; TRBD1 aligns across 7 bases. The V segment lost 4 bases and the J segment 4 bases; nucleotides outside the gene matches: 9. Germline CDR1 and CDR2: SGHAT and FQNNGV. The CDR3 runs to 15 residues. As DNA, the CDR3 is TGTGCCAGCAGCTCTTACAGGGGAGAGAGCACTGAAGCTTTCTTT. Translated: CASSSYRGESTEAFF.

CDR3 in amino acids: CASSLQGNTGELFF. CDR3 bases: TGTGCCAGCAGCCTACAGGGGAACACCGGGGAGCTGTTTTTT. The chain recombines TRBV14 with TRBJ2-2, with D possibly matching TRBD1 (6 bases). Germline V lookup: CDR1 SGHDN, CDR2 FVKESK. The CDR3 is 14 amino acids. V was cut by 4 bases and J by 1 base, with 7 bases left in between. Combining the CDR3 with reference TRBV14 and TRBJ2-2 gives the whole variable domain EAGVTQFPSHSVIEKGQTVTLRCDPISGHDNLYWYRRVMGKEIKFLLHFVKESKQDESGMPNNRFLAERTGGTYSTLKVQPAELEDSGVYFCASSLQGNTGELFFGEGSRLTVL.

This clone has a single count. V gene TRBV7-9 combines with J gene TRBJ1-5; 11 bases are a match to TRBD1. Germline loops: CDR1 SEHNR, CDR2 FQNEAQ (reference sequence). The CDR3 runs to 16 residues. Trimming at V came to 6 bases and at J to 2 bases, leaving 6 bases not matched to a gene. CDR3 nucleotide sequence: TGTGCCAGCAGTCTTGGACAGGGGGCCGGCAATCAGCCCCAGCATTTT. Protein: CASSLGQGAGNQPQHF.

The chain has TRBV5-1 and TRBJ1-1, with 7 nucleotides matching TRBD1. The V segment lost 1 base and the J segment 6 bases; nucleotides outside the gene matches: 6. Per germline, CDR1 SGHRS and CDR2 YFSETQ. The CDR3 is 14 residues long. This chain's CDR3 is CASSLNEGGAEAFF. CDR3 nucleotides: TGCGCCAGCAGCTTGAATGAAGGGGGCGCTGAAGCTTTCTTT.

The chain couples TRBV29-1 to TRBJ2-5; 8 nucleotides line up with TRBD1. V shed 8 bases and J 2 bases; nucleotides not matched to a gene: 10. In germline, CDR1 is SQVTM, CDR2 ANQGSEA. The CDR3 length is 14 residues. The CDR3 is CSNGDRPFQETQYF. In DNA, the CDR3 is TGCAGCAACGGGGACAGGCCTTTTCAAGAGACCCAGTACTTC.

The chain joins TRBV5-1 to TRBJ2-1, with TRBD2 identical over 16 bases. The germline V gene has CDR1 SGHRS and CDR2 YFSETQ. J was trimmed by 7 bases and V by 4 bases; bases with no gene match: 8. The CDR3 is 17 residues long. CDR3 amino acids: CASSGPGLAGGRNEQFF. The CDR3 coding sequence is TGCGCCAGCAGCGGCCCGGGACTAGCGGGGGGGCGGAATGAGCAGTTCTTC.

V and J are TRBV5-1 and TRBJ1-5; 12 bases are shared with TRBD1. The CDR3 consists of 13 residues. CDR1 and CDR2 from the germline V gene are SGHRS and YFSETQ. V was pared by 9 bases and J by 5 bases, with 3 bases of the junction left unmatched. CDR3 sequence (DNA): TGCGCCAACGGGGACAGGGGGCATCAGCCCCAGCATTTT. This sequence encodes CANGDRGHQPQHF. Looking up the rest from reference TRBV5-1 and TRBJ1-5 gives the full variable domain: KAGVTQTPRYLIKTRGQQVTLSCSPISGHRSVSWYQQTPGQGLQFLFEYFSETQRNKGNFPGRFSGRQFSNSRSEMNVSTLELGDSALYLCANGDRGHQPQHFGDGTRLSIL.

A single count supports this clone. V is TRBV7-3 and J is TRBJ2-5; possible D gene TRBD2, 6 bases. The CDR3 loop spans 15 amino acids. In germline, CDR1 is SGHTA, CDR2 FQGTGA. The V gene lost 5 bases and the J gene lost 1 base, with 14 bases spanning the gap. This CDR3 is CASSPTGTFQETQYF. The CDR3 DNA reads as TGTGCCAGCAGCCCGACGGGGACTTTCCAAGAGACCCAGTACTTC. The full variable domain, with the rest looked up from reference TRBV7-3 and TRBJ2-5, is GAGVSQTPSNKVTEKGKYVELRCDPISGHTALYWYRQSLGQGPEFLIYFQGTGAADDSGLPNDRFFAVRPEGSVSTLKIQRTERGDSAVYLCASSPTGTFQETQYFGPGTRLLVL.

This clone has just one count. The gene calls are TRBV3-1 (or the pseudogene TRBV3-2) and TRBJ2-3; D is undetermined. V lost 1 base, J lost 3 bases, and 14 bases lay in between. CDR1 and CDR2 (germline): LGHDT, YNNKEL (reference sequence). The CDR3 consists of 16 residues. CDR3 DNA sequence: TGTGCCAGCAGCCAAGGTTTAAGTAGTGGTACAGATACGCAGTATTTT. Translating gives CASSQGLSSGTDTQYF.